The rows below give T cell receptor beta chains drawn from one sample of a study of blood T cell repertoires in COVID-19. Generated by immunoSEQ multiplex PCR, the TCRdb table keeps only in-frame clones and is missing some. The table records 500,000 or so clones, about 85% of them present only once. The sequenced sample was PBMCs or T cells enriched from blood (not recorded which). These receptor sequences come from a woman between 18 and 29 years old who had recovered from COVID-19. The CDR3 runs from the conserved cysteine through the conserved F or W. Fields, in order: clone size, V gene, J gene, D gene, CDR3 protein, CDR3 DNA. A D gene is named only where the DNA matches it firmly. For some rows the clone size is stated as once, few or many, or as a class when expanded; others skip it.

NA	TRBV5-5	TRBJ2-1	TRBD1	CASSPPPGQGAYNEQFF	TGTGCCAGCAGCCCACCCCCGGGACAGGGGGCCTACAATGAGCAGTTCTTC
NA	TRBV19	TRBJ1-2	NA	CASSIPRTIGRGYTF	TGTGCCAGTAGTATCCCTCGCACCATTGGGCGCGGCTACACCTTC
NA	TRBV24-1	TRBJ2-1	TRBD2	CATSDAGTSGGNDEQFF	TGTGCCACCAGTGATGCCGGGACTAGCGGGGGGAACGATGAGCAGTTCTTC
NA	TRBV4-2	TRBJ2-1	TRBD2	CASSQLAGNEQFF	TGTGCCAGCAGCCAGCTAGCGGGGAATGAGCAGTTCTTC
NA	TRBV4-2	TRBJ2-7	TRBD1	CASSLSADRVSEQYF	TGTGCCAGCAGCCTTTCCGCCGACAGGGTTTCCGAGCAGTACTTC
NA	TRBV5-1	TRBJ1-1	NA	CASSWGLGQGNTEAFF	TGCGCCAGTAGCTGGGGTCTGGGGCAGGGGAACACTGAAGCTTTCTTT
NA	TRBV4-1	TRBJ1-4	TRBD1	CASSQDSSGGEKLFF	TGCGCCAGCAGCCAAGATTCGTCAGGGGGAGAAAAACTGTTTTTT
NA	TRBV28	TRBJ1-2	NA	CASGLDSAFNYGYTF	TGTGCCAGCGGATTGGACAGCGCGTTTAACTATGGCTACACCTTC
NA	TRBV12-3/TRBV12-4	TRBJ1-3	NA	CATELPGGTIYF	TGTGCCACCGAATTACCCGGAGGCACCATATATTTT
NA	TRBV5-1	TRBJ2-1	TRBD2	CASSLLAGASYNEQFF	TGCGCCAGCAGCCTACTAGCGGGGGCCTCCTACAATGAGCAGTTCTTC
once	TRBV19	TRBJ1-3	NA	CASKRESGTRIGNTIYF	TGTGCCAGTAAGAGAGAATCCGGGACACGGATTGGAAACACCATATATTTT
NA	TRBV12-3/TRBV12-4	TRBJ1-2	NA	CASSFGGARGYTF	TGTGCCAGCAGTTTTGGCGGGGCTCGTGGCTACACCTTC
NA	TRBV28	TRBJ1-2	TRBD1	CASSPPDRVQGFF	TGTGCCAGCAGTCCCCCGGACAGGGTGCAAGGCTTCTTC